This T cell receptor beta chain was obtained from a study of T-cell reconstitution after alpha-beta-depleted transplantation in children. Study-wide results and limits: It was reported that alpha-beta T cells came from several hundred expanded graft clones (about two months after transplant). Day-60 TCRbeta diversity that was high in some patients was derived from surviving recipient T cells and thymic progenitors. T-cell counts and diversity at one year following transplant were attributed mainly to newly produced T cells.

Preparation of the TCRbeta library was carried out with unique molecular identifiers. TCRdb reprocessed the PCR reads with MiXCR, giving one entry per CDR3 protein. The table has 6,500 to 9,000 distinct CDR3 sequences, about 16% seen once. CDR3 size: 12 residues. V shed 1 base and J shed 8 bases, with 8 bases lying between them. Germline V gene data show CDR1 as SGHTA and CDR2 as FQGNSA. With regard to this clonotype: Its antigen is not identified.

The clonotype originates from a girl under three years old who had a stem cell transplant for combined immunodeficiency, so the T cells may come from the graft donor. The genes are TRBV7-2 and TRBJ1-1; no reliable D call. Material: PBMCs, mostly from graft donor cells, obtained 60 days after TCRalphabeta/CD19-depleted stem cell transplant. The CDR3 DNA sequence: TGTGCCAGCAGCTTAGAGGCGGGCGAAGCTTTCTTT. It specifies CASSLEAGEAFF.